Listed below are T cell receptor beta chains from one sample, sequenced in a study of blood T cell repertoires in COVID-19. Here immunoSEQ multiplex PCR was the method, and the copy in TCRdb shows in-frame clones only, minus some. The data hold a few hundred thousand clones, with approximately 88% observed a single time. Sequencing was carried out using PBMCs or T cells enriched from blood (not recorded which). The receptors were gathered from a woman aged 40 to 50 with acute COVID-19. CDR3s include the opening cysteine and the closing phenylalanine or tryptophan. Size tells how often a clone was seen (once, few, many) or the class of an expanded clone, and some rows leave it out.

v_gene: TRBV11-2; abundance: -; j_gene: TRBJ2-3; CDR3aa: CASSFRDRSTDTQYF
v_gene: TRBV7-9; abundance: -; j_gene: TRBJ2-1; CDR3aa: CASSYKGVYNEQFF
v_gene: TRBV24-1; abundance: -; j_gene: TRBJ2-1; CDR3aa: CATSDLGQGAYNEQFF
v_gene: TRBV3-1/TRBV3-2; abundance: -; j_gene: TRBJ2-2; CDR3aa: CASSQDLDFYTGELFF
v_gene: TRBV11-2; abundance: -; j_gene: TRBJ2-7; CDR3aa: CASSPVASGRYYEQYF
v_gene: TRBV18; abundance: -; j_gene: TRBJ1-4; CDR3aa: CASSLDRENEKLFF
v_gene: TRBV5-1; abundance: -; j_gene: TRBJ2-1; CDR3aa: CASSFPGLNNEQFF
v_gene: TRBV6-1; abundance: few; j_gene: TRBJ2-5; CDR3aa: CASSEWTGTKTQYF
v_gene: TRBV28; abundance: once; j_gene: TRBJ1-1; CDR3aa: CASRRQGGTEAFF
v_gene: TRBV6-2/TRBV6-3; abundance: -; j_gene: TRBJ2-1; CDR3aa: CASSRSGAANEQFF
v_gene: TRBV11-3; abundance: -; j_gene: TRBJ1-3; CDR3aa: CASSQQGAASGNTIYF
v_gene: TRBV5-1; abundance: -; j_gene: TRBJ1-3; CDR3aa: CASSLSGPGNTIYF
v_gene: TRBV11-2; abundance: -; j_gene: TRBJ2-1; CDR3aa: CASGKRYNAHNEQFF
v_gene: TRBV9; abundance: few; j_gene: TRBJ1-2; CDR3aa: CASSAPDRGYYGYTF
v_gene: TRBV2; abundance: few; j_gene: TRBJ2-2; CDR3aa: CASRGGTGRERITGELFF
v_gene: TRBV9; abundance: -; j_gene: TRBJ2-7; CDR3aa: CASSVAGAHEQYF
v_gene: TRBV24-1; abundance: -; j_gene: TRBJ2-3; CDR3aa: CATSDAASAITDTQYF
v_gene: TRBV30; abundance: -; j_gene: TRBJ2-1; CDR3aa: CAWNTRDSGSGFF
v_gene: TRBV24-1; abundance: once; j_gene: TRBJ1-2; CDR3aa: CATSDKPQGVGGYTF
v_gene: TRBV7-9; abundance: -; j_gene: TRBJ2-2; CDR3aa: CASSSKAGHTGELFF
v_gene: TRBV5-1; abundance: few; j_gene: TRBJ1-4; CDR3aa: CASSPGTLTTNEKLFF
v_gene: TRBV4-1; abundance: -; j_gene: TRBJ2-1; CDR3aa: CASSQDRLAYNEQFF
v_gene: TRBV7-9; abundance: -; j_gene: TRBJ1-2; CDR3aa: CASSPGDRWGYTF